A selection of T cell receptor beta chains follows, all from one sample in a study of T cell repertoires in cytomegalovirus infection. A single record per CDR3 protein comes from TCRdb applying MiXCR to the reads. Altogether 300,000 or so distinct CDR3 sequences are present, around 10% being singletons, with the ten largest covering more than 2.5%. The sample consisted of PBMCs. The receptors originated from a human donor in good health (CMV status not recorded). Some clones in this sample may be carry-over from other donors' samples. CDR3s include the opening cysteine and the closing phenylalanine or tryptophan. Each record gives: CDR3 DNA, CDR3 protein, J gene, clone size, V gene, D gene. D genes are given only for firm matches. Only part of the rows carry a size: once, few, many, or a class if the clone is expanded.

CDR3 DNA: TGTGCCAGCGGCCCCCCAAAAGACAGGGAAGATGGCTACACCTTC
CDR3 protein: CASGPPKDREDGYTF
J gene: TRBJ1-2
clone size: many
V gene: TRBV6-2/TRBV6-3
D gene: TRBD1

CDR3 DNA: TGTGCCAGCAGCCAAGATTTGGGGAGCACCGGGGAGCTGTTTTTT
CDR3 protein: CASSQDLGSTGELFF
J gene: TRBJ2-2
clone size: few
V gene: TRBV3-1
D gene: -

CDR3 DNA: TGTGCCAGCAGCCAAGTTTTAGGGGGAACTGAAGCTTTCTTT
CDR3 protein: CASSQVLGGTEAFF
J gene: TRBJ1-1
clone size: many
V gene: TRBV14
D gene: -

CDR3 DNA: TGTGCCAGCAGCTTAGGGGTCGGGGGGTTGGGCACTGAAGCTTTCTTT
CDR3 protein: CASSLGVGGLGTEAFF
J gene: TRBJ1-1
clone size: many
V gene: TRBV7-2
D gene: -

CDR3 DNA: TGTGCCAGCAATTCAGGGACTGGGGCCAACGTCCTGACTTTC
CDR3 protein: CASNSGTGANVLTF
J gene: TRBJ2-6
clone size: many
V gene: TRBV28
D gene: -

CDR3 DNA: TGTGCCAGCAGTTTCGCAGGGAATGGCTACACCTTC
CDR3 protein: CASSFAGNGYTF
J gene: TRBJ1-2
clone size: few
V gene: TRBV27
D gene: -

CDR3 DNA: TGTGCCAGCAGTAGGGGGGGAGATACGCAGTATTTT
CDR3 protein: CASSRGGDTQYF
J gene: TRBJ2-3
clone size: many
V gene: TRBV7-6
D gene: -

CDR3 DNA: TGTGCCATCAGTGAGCCGGGTCGAAAACCCGGGACTACATACAATGAGCAGTTCTTC
CDR3 protein: CAISEPGRKPGTTYNEQFF
J gene: TRBJ2-1
clone size: many
V gene: TRBV10-3
D gene: TRBD2

CDR3 DNA: TGTGCCAGCAGTTTAGACCCTATAGGGGTAGGAATCTACAATGAGCAGTTCTTC
CDR3 protein: CASSLDPIGVGIYNEQFF
J gene: TRBJ2-1
clone size: many
V gene: TRBV12-3/TRBV12-4
D gene: -

CDR3 DNA: TGTGCCAGCAGTTTTGGGGGGGCCAACGTCCTGACTTTC
CDR3 protein: CASSFGGANVLTF
J gene: TRBJ2-6
clone size: few
V gene: TRBV27
D gene: -

CDR3 DNA: TGTGCCAGCAGCTGGCTAGCGGGGCCCTACAATGAGCAGTTCTTC
CDR3 protein: CASSWLAGPYNEQFF
J gene: TRBJ2-1
clone size: many
V gene: TRBV11-2
D gene: TRBD2

CDR3 DNA: TGTGCCAGCAGTGAATACTTAGGCCCCGCCGGGGAGCTGTTTTTT
CDR3 protein: CASSEYLGPAGELFF
J gene: TRBJ2-2
clone size: few
V gene: TRBV2
D gene: -

CDR3 DNA: TGTGCCAGCAGAGAAAGGCCAAAAGGCGTGAACACTGAAGCTTTCTTT
CDR3 protein: CASRERPKGVNTEAFF
J gene: TRBJ1-1
clone size: -
V gene: TRBV7-9
D gene: -

CDR3 DNA: TGTGCCAGCAGCTTTGACGGAAATAGCAATCAGCCCCAGCATTTT
CDR3 protein: CASSFDGNSNQPQHF
J gene: TRBJ1-5
clone size: many
V gene: TRBV7-2
D gene: -

CDR3 DNA: TGTGCCAACAGCTTCGACGACAATCAGCCCCAGCATTTT
CDR3 protein: CANSFDDNQPQHF
J gene: TRBJ1-5
clone size: -
V gene: TRBV7-2
D gene: -

CDR3 DNA: TGTGCCAGCAGTCCCCCGGTGGGGGGGCCAGGAGATACGCAGTATTTT
CDR3 protein: CASSPPVGGPGDTQYF
J gene: TRBJ2-3
clone size: many
V gene: TRBV28
D gene: -

CDR3 DNA: TGTGCCAGCAGTTCTCAGGGGGCGCCTGGCTATGGCTACACCTTC
CDR3 protein: CASSSQGAPGYGYTF
J gene: TRBJ1-2
clone size: many
V gene: TRBV28
D gene: TRBD1

CDR3 DNA: TGTGCCAGCAGCTTAGACGTGGGGGGCAGGGATCCCTACGAGCAGTACTTC
CDR3 protein: CASSLDVGGRDPYEQYF
J gene: TRBJ2-7
clone size: many
V gene: TRBV7-9
D gene: -

CDR3 DNA: TGTGCCAGCAGTACCAATGGAAATACGCAGTATTTT
CDR3 protein: CASSTNGNTQYF
J gene: TRBJ2-3
clone size: many
V gene: TRBV6-2/TRBV6-3
D gene: -

CDR3 DNA: TGTGCCAGCAGTGACCGCAGGGGGCTAGGGACTGAAGCTTTCTTT
CDR3 protein: CASSDRRGLGTEAFF
J gene: TRBJ1-1
clone size: -
V gene: TRBV25-1
D gene: TRBD1

CDR3 DNA: TGTGCCAGCAGTCGGACAGGGGTCGGTTCACCCCTCCACTTT
CDR3 protein: CASSRTGVGSPLHF
J gene: TRBJ1-6
clone size: -
V gene: TRBV6-8
D gene: TRBD1

CDR3 DNA: TGTGCCAGCAGGGAAGCCGGACAGGTCGTGGGCTACACCTTC
CDR3 protein: CASREAGQVVGYTF
J gene: TRBJ1-2
clone size: many
V gene: TRBV7-2
D gene: TRBD1

CDR3 DNA: TGCGCCAGCAGCTCGACAGGGCGGTCTGGGGCCAACGTCCTGACTTTC
CDR3 protein: CASSSTGRSGANVLTF
J gene: TRBJ2-6
clone size: -
V gene: TRBV5-1
D gene: TRBD1

CDR3 DNA: TGTGCCAGCAGCTCCTTCCCCGAGGGGAAAGGGGCTTATGAGCAGTTCTTC
CDR3 protein: CASSSFPEGKGAYEQFF
J gene: TRBJ2-1
clone size: many
V gene: TRBV7-6
D gene: -

CDR3 DNA: TGTGCCAGCAGCGCCGGAGGAGTATACCAAGAGACCCAGTACTTC
CDR3 protein: CASSAGGVYQETQYF
J gene: TRBJ2-5
clone size: -
V gene: TRBV11-2
D gene: -

CDR3 DNA: TGTGCCAGCAGTGAAGGCCTCCTAAGCTCCTACGAGCAGTACTTC
CDR3 protein: CASSEGLLSSYEQYF
J gene: TRBJ2-7
clone size: many
V gene: TRBV2
D gene: -

CDR3 DNA: TGCAGTGCTAGAGATCCATCCGTCCGGGACAGGGACATGAACACTGAAGCTTTCTTT
CDR3 protein: CSARDPSVRDRDMNTEAFF
J gene: TRBJ1-1
clone size: few
V gene: TRBV20-1
D gene: TRBD1

CDR3 DNA: TGTGCCATCACTGGACAGGAGAATTCACCCCTCCACTTT
CDR3 protein: CAITGQENSPLHF
J gene: TRBJ1-6
clone size: many
V gene: TRBV10-3
D gene: TRBD1

CDR3 DNA: TGTGCCAGCAGCGGACAGGGATTAAACTATGGCTACACCTTC
CDR3 protein: CASSGQGLNYGYTF
J gene: TRBJ1-2
clone size: many
V gene: TRBV7-9
D gene: TRBD1

CDR3 DNA: TGTGCCAGCAGCCAAGGGGCGAGGAATTCACCCCTCCACTTT
CDR3 protein: CASSQGARNSPLHF
J gene: TRBJ1-6
clone size: -
V gene: TRBV14
D gene: -

CDR3 DNA: TGTGCCAGCAGCCCGAGTAGGGGTACCGAAAAACTGTTTTTT
CDR3 protein: CASSPSRGTEKLFF
J gene: TRBJ1-4
clone size: many
V gene: TRBV14
D gene: -

CDR3 DNA: TGCGCCAGCAGCGCGGGACAGGGGACGTCCTTCTCTGGAAACACCATATATTTT
CDR3 protein: CASSAGQGTSFSGNTIYF
J gene: TRBJ1-3
clone size: many
V gene: TRBV5-1
D gene: TRBD1

CDR3 DNA: TGTGCCAGCAGTGAAGGACAGGGTCCCTACAATGAGCAGTTCTTC
CDR3 protein: CASSEGQGPYNEQFF
J gene: TRBJ2-1
clone size: many
V gene: TRBV6-1
D gene: TRBD1